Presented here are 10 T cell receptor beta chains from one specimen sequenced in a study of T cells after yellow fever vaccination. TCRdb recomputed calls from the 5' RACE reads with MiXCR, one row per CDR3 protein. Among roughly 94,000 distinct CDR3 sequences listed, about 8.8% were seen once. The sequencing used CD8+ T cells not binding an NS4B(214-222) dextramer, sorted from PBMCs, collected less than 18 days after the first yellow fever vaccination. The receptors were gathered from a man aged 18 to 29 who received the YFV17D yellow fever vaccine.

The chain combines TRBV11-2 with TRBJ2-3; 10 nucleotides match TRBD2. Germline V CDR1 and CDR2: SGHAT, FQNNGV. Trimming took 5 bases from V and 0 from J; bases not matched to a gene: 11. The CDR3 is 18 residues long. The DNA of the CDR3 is TGTGCCAGCAGCACCGGACTAGCGGAAGTCTCTAGCACAGATACGCAGTATTTT. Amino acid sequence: CASSTGLAEVSSTDTQYF.

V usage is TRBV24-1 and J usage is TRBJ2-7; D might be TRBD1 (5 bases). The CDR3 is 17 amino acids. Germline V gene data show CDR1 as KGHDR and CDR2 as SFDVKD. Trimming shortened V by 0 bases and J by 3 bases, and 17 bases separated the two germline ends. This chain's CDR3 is CATSDLTGTIDNYEQYF. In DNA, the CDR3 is TGTGCCACCAGTGATTTGACAGGTACCATTGATAACTACGAGCAGTACTTC.

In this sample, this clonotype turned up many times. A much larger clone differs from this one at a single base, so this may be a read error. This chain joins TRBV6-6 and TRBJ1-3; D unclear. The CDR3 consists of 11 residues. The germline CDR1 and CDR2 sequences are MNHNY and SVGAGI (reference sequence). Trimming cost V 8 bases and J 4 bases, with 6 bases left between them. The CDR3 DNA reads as TGTGCCAGCGGGCCAGGAAACACCATATATTTT. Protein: CASGPGNTIYF.

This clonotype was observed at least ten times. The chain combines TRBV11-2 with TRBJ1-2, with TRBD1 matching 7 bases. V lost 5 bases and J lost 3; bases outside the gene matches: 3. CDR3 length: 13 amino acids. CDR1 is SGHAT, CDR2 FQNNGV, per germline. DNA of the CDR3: TGTGCCAGCAGCCCTGGACAGGACTATGGCTACACCTTC. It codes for CASSPGQDYGYTF.

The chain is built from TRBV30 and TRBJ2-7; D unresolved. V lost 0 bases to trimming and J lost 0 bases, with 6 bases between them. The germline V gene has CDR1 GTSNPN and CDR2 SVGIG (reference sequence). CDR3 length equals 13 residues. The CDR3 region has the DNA TGTGCCTGGAGTGTTTATTCCTCCTACGAGCAGTACTTC. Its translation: CAWSVYSSYEQYF.

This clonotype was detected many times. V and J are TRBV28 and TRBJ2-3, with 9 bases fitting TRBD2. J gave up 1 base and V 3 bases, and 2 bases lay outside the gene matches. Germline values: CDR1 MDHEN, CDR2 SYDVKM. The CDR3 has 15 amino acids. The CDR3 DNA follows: TGTGCCAGCAGTTTTTTAGCGGGGGGCACAGATACGCAGTATTTT. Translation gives CASSFLAGGTDTQYF.

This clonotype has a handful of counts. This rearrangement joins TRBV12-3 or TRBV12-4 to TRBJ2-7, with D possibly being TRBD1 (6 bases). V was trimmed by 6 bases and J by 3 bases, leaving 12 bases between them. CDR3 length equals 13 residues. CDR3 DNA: TGTGCCAGCAGCCCAGGGGAAAGCTACGAGCAGTACTTC. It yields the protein CASSPGESYEQYF.

This CDR3 is CASSLGGLIYGYTF. CDR3 sequence (DNA): TGTGCCAGCAGCTTAGGGGGACTGATCTATGGCTACACCTTC. This chain joins TRBV11-2 and TRBJ1-2, with D possibly TRBD1 on 5 matching bases. CDR1 and CDR2 from the germline V gene are SGHAT and FQNNGV. This CDR3 region has 14 residues. Trimming took 1 base from V and 4 from J, leaving 10 bases between them.

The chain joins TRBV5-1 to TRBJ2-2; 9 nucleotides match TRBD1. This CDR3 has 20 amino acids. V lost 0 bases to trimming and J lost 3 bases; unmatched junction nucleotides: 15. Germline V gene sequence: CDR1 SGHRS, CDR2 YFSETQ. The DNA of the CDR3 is TGCGCCAGCAGCTTGGCCTCTTCCGTGGCGGGGACAGGGTACACCGGGGAGCTGTTTTTT. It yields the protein CASSLASSVAGTGYTGELFF.

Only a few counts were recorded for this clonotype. CDR3 nucleotides: TGTGCCAGCAGCTTGGAAGCTTTGTCCTACGAGCAGTACTTC. Protein sequence: CASSLEALSYEQYF. The gene calls are TRBV5-5 and TRBJ2-7; unclear D gene. In germline, CDR1 is SGHKS, CDR2 YYEKEE (reference sequence). V lost 0 bases and J lost 1, with 8 bases in between. CDR3 length: 14 amino acids.